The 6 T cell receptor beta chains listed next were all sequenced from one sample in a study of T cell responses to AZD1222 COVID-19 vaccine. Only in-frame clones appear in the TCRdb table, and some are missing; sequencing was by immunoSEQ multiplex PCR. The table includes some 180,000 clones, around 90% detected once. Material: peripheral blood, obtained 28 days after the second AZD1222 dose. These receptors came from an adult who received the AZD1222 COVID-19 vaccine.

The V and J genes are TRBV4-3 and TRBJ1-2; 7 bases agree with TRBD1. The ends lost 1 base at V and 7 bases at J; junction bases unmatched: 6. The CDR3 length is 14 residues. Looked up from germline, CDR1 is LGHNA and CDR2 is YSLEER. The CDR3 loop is CASSQGQGEGGYTF. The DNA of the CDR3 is TGCGCCAGCAGCCAAGGGCAGGGGGAGGGTGGCTACACCTTC.

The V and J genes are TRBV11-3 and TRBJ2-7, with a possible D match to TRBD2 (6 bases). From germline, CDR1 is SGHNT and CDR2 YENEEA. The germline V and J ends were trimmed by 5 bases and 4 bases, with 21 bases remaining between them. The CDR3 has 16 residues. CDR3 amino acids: CASSPGLLSPNYEQYF. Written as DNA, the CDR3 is TGTGCCAGCAGCCCCGGACTACTATCCCCAAATTACGAGCAGTACTTC.

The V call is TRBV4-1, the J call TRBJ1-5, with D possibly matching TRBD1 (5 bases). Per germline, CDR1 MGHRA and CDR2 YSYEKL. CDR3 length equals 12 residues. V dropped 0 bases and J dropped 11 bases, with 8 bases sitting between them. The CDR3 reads CASSQDGTAQHF. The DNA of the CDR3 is TGCGCCAGCAGCCAAGATGGGACGGCCCAGCATTTT.

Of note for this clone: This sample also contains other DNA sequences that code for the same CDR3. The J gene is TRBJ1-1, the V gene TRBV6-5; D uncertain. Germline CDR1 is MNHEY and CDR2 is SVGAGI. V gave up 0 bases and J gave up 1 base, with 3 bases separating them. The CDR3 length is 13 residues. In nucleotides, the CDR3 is TGTGCCAGCAGTTACTCCCGGAACACTGAAGCTTTCTTT. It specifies CASSYSRNTEAFF.

CDR3 nucleotides: TGTGCCAGCAGCGATGTGGACACCTATGGCTACACCTTC. Residues: CASSDVDTYGYTF. This chain connects TRBV9 to TRBJ1-2; tentatively, D is TRBD1 (5 bases). The germline CDR1 and CDR2 sequences are SGDLS and YYNGEE. There are 13 residues in the CDR3. V gave up 3 bases and J gave up 4 bases, with 10 bases separating them.

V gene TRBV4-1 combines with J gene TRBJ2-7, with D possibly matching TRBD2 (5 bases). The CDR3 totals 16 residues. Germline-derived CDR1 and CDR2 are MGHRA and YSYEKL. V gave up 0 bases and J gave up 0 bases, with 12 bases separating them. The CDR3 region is CASSQDWPLVSYEQYF. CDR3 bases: TGCGCCAGCAGCCAAGATTGGCCACTAGTCTCCTACGAGCAGTACTTC.